Sequencing of this TCR beta chain was carried out in a study of blood T cell repertoires in COVID-19. The wider study: T cells, B-cell-depleted T cells, or PBMCs provided the cDNA or gDNA that served as material.

Patients of the Seattle cohort, enrolled during active infection, were followed longitudinally. Germline lookup yields CDR1 ENHRY and CDR2 SYGVKD. After removal of 10 bases from V and 4 bases from J, the junction contained 5 bases not matched to a gene. The CDR3 sequence is 15 residues long. As processed by the authors: Reference gene primers were amplified, and this amplification served to estimate nucleated cell counts. Sequencing was performed with immunoSEQ multiplex PCR; in TCRdb, only in-frame clones are kept and a portion is missing. D and trimming were read from the DNA, whereas the V and J calls and clone size are those reported in that table. The data hold under 200,000 clones, with around nine tenths observed a single time.

Specimen: peripheral blood. V is TRBV10-3 and J is TRBJ2-2, with 14 bases matching TRBD2. The TCR was taken from a woman in her 70s with COVID-19, enrolled during active disease. DNA of the CDR3: TGTGCCACGAGGACTAGCGGGGGGACCACCGGGGAGCTGTTTTTT. It is translated as CATRTSGGTTGELFF.